The T cell receptor (beta chain) described here comes from a study of blood T cell repertoires in COVID-19. Across the study: Acute and convalescent COVID-19 specimens originated in the United States, Italy and Spain. The cDNA or gDNA used as material had been derived from T cells, B-cell-depleted T cells, or PBMCs.

Authors' analysis steps: Reference gene primers were amplified, and this amplification served to estimate nucleated cell counts. The protocol was immunoSEQ multiplex PCR, while the TCRdb copy is restricted to in-frame clones and leaves out a portion. V, J and clone size are taken as reported in that table, and D and trimming were inferred from the DNA itself. The repertoire holds about 34,000 clones, with 75% to 90% as singletons. CDR1 is SGHVS, CDR2 FNYEAQ, per germline. Losses at the gene ends were 5 bases for V and 1 base for J; bases not matched to a gene: 6. This CDR3 contains 15 residues. J is TRBJ2-5 and V is TRBV7-6, with 8 bases that match TRBD2. Sequenced sample: peripheral blood. The receptor's source is a human donor with acute or convalescent COVID-19. The donor label of this sample is uncertain. The chain's CDR3 is CASSPFSGVQETQYF. For the CDR3, the DNA is TGTGCCAGCAGCCCCTTTAGCGGGGTCCAAGAGACCCAGTACTTC.